These T cell receptor beta chains were read from a single sample in a study of graft-versus-host responses after intestinal transplantation. This table comes from immunoSEQ multiplex PCR, and its TCRdb copy is limited to in-frame clones, with some not included. The sample shows more than 9,500 clones, 65% to 85% of them seen only once. The sequenced sample was PBMCs, obtained roughly 310 days after intestinal transplant. These receptors were collected from a human patient who received an intestinal transplant, so some T cells may come from the graft donor. CDR3s include the opening cysteine and the closing phenylalanine or tryptophan. Fields, in order: V gene, J gene, clone size, D gene, CDR3 DNA, CDR3 protein. A D gene is named only where the DNA matches it firmly. Size is stated for part of the rows, as once, few or many counts, or as a class when the clone is expanded.

TRBV28	TRBJ2-1	NA	TRBD2	TGTGCCAGTGGAGGGACTAGCGGCTACAATGAGCAGTTCTTC	CASGGTSGYNEQFF
TRBV10-3	TRBJ2-7	NA	TRBD2	TGTGCCATCAGCCCCGGACTAGCGGGGACCTACGAGCAGTACTTC	CAISPGLAGTYEQYF
TRBV5-6	TRBJ2-7	few	TRBD2	TGTGCCAGCACCCACCAGGAGACTAGCGGGAGGGACTCCTACGAGCAGTACTTC	CASTHQETSGRDSYEQYF
TRBV9	TRBJ2-7	once	NA	TGTGCCAGCAGCGTAGGAGCGGATCCCTACGAGCAGTACTTC	CASSVGADPYEQYF
TRBV4-1	TRBJ1-6	NA	NA	TGCGCCAGCAGCCAAACAGGGACAAATTCACCCCTCCACTTT	CASSQTGTNSPLHF
TRBV28	TRBJ2-4	NA	NA	TGTGCCAGCAGTTTATACAGGGTAAAAAACATTCAGTACTTC	CASSLYRVKNIQYF
TRBV5-6	TRBJ2-1	once	NA	TGTGCCAGCAGCTTTACCGGGACAAGCTCCTACAATGAGCAGTTCTTC	CASSFTGTSSYNEQFF
TRBV21-1	TRBJ2-1	NA	NA	TGTGCCAGCAGCCCCCAAAAATTGGGACTAGCGGGAGGGCACAGTGAGCAGTTCTTC	CASSPQKLGLAGGHSEQFF
TRBV30	TRBJ1-1	NA	NA	TGTGCCTGGAGTGTAAGGGGGGGGCTTTACACTGAAGCTTTCTTT	CAWSVRGGLYTEAFF
TRBV25-1	TRBJ2-3	once	NA	TGTGCCAGCAGTGACCAGTGGGGGGCTAGCACAGATACGCAGTATTTT	CASSDQWGASTDTQYF
TRBV18	TRBJ1-1	NA	NA	TGTGCCAGCTCACCTAGACCGCCGAACACTGAAGCTTTCTTT	CASSPRPPNTEAFF
TRBV5-4	TRBJ1-3	few	NA	TGTGCCAGCAGCGCTGGGCCAGGGGCAAACACCATATATTTT	CASSAGPGANTIYF
TRBV6-5	TRBJ2-1	once	NA	TGTGCCAGCAGTTTTAGGGACAACTACAATGAGCAGTTCTTC	CASSFRDNYNEQFF
TRBV25-1	TRBJ2-5	NA	TRBD1	TGTGCCAGCAGTTACCCAGGGGGCGTAGAGACCCAGTACTTC	CASSYPGGVETQYF
TRBV7-2	TRBJ2-7	NA	NA	TGTGCCAGCAGCTTAGGTTTGGGACCTTACGAGCAGTACTTC	CASSLGLGPYEQYF
TRBV15	TRBJ1-4	once	NA	TGTGCCACCAGCAGGGGGGAGAATGAAAAACTGTTTTTT	CATSRGENEKLFF
TRBV9	TRBJ2-5	NA	NA	TGTGCCAGCAATAATGGAGGGGGAGAGACCCAGTACTTC	CASNNGGGETQYF
TRBV28	TRBJ2-1	NA	NA	TGTGCCAGCAGATTTAGACAAACCCGGCACAATGAGCAGTTCTTC	CASRFRQTRHNEQFF
TRBV7-2	TRBJ1-1	NA	TRBD1	TGTGCCAGCAGCTTAGAGGCAGGGGGAATCACTGAAGCTTTCTTT	CASSLEAGGITEAFF
TRBV28	TRBJ2-3	NA	NA	TGTGCCAGCAGTCCGACAGTCCAAAGGGAAGGGGGCACAGATACGCAGTATTTT	CASSPTVQREGGTDTQYF
TRBV6-1	TRBJ2-1	NA	TRBD2	TGTGCCAGCAGTGAAGGACGCGGGAGGGGTTACAATGAGCAGTTCTTC	CASSEGRGRGYNEQFF
TRBV2	TRBJ2-7	NA	NA	TGTGCCAGCAAAGGCAGCCTAGGTGGGGAGCAGTACTTC	CASKGSLGGEQYF
TRBV7-9	TRBJ2-7	few	NA	TGTGCCAGCAGCTCGTGGTCAGGGCCGAAGGACGAGCAGTACTTC	CASSSWSGPKDEQYF
TRBV11-2	TRBJ2-1	NA	NA	TGTGCCAGCAGCTTAGATCTAGGGGTTGAGCAGTTCTTC	CASSLDLGVEQFF
TRBV2	TRBJ2-7	once	TRBD2	TGTGCCAGCAAGACTAGCGTCTACGAGCAGTACTTC	CASKTSVYEQYF
TRBV27	TRBJ2-5	NA	NA	TGTGCCAGCAGTTTAGGCTACCAAGAGACCCAGTACTTC	CASSLGYQETQYF
TRBV15	TRBJ1-2	NA	TRBD1	TGTGCCACCAGCAGCGACAGGGTGGGTGGCTACACCTTC	CATSSDRVGGYTF
TRBV11-2	TRBJ1-4	NA	TRBD1	TGTGCCAGCAGCTTAGGGGACAGGGCAACTAATGAAAAACTGTTTTTT	CASSLGDRATNEKLFF
TRBV4-3	TRBJ1-3	NA	NA	TGCGCCAGCAGCCAAGATCCGGGGGACTCTGGAAACACCATATATTTT	CASSQDPGDSGNTIYF
TRBV29-1	TRBJ2-1	NA	TRBD1	TGCAGCGCTTCACCGGGACAGGGGGCGGGTGAGCAGTTCTTC	CSASPGQGAGEQFF
TRBV6-1	TRBJ2-2	NA	NA	TGTGCCAGCAGTGAAAGTCTGGGCAGACTCCGTGTCGGGGAGCTGTTTTTT	CASSESLGRLRVGELFF
TRBV14	TRBJ1-2	NA	NA	TGTGCCAGCAGCCAAGTCCCGAACTATGGCTACACCTTC	CASSQVPNYGYTF
TRBV19	TRBJ1-1	once	NA	TGTGCCAGTAGTATCGGGGAGGGTACTGAAGCTTTCTTT	CASSIGEGTEAFF
TRBV7-8	TRBJ1-1	NA	NA	TGTGCCAGCAGCCCCGGAGGGGTGAGAGCTTTCTTT	CASSPGGVRAFF
TRBV21-1	TRBJ2-7	NA	NA	TGTGCCAGCAGATACGGGGAAAAGGGCTACGAGCAGTACTTC	CASRYGEKGYEQYF
TRBV4-1	TRBJ2-6	NA	TRBD2	TGCGCCAGCAGCCAAGACAGACTAGCGGGACAGTCTGGGGCCAACGTCCTGACTTTC	CASSQDRLAGQSGANVLTF
TRBV6-1	TRBJ2-5	few	TRBD1	TGTGCCAGCAGTGAAGGGGCAGGGGGCCAAGAGACCCAGTACTTC	CASSEGAGGQETQYF
TRBV18	TRBJ2-1	NA	NA	TGTGCCAGCTCACGACCCGACTCTAGCGCCCTCCTCAATGAGCAGTTCTTC	CASSRPDSSALLNEQFF
TRBV20-1	TRBJ1-1	NA	NA	TGCAGTGCTAGAGCGGACACTGAAGCTTTCTTT	CSARADTEAFF
TRBV6-1	TRBJ2-1	NA	TRBD1	TGTGCCAGCAGTGAAGCGCTCTTGGGACAGGGTACTGAGCAGTTCTTC	CASSEALLGQGTEQFF
TRBV15	TRBJ2-1	NA	NA	TGTGCCACCAGCGGGGGTGTCATCTCCTACAATGAGCAGTTCTTC	CATSGGVISYNEQFF
TRBV10-3	TRBJ2-1	NA	TRBD2	TGTGCCATCAGTGTCGAGACTAGCGGGGACTCCTACCCCCAGGGCTCCTACAATGAGCAGTTCTTC	CAISVETSGDSYPQGSYNEQFF
TRBV29-1	TRBJ2-1	NA	NA	TGCAGCGTTGAGTTGTTTAAGGCATACAATGAGCAGTTCTTC	CSVELFKAYNEQFF
TRBV6-1	TRBJ1-4	NA	NA	TGTGCCAGCAGTCGCCGTGGGGGGGATAATGAAAAACTGTTTTTT	CASSRRGGDNEKLFF
TRBV28	TRBJ2-1	NA	NA	TGTGCCAGCAGTTTTTTGGAAGGAGAACCTTACAATGAGCAGTTCTTC	CASSFLEGEPYNEQFF
TRBV7-2	TRBJ2-2	NA	NA	TGTGCCAGCAGCCCCGGGACTGCGAACACCGGGGAGCTGTTTTTT	CASSPGTANTGELFF
TRBV7-3	TRBJ2-2	NA	TRBD1	TGTGCCAGCAGCTTCCAGGGGGCGACCGGGGAGCTGTTTTTT	CASSFQGATGELFF
TRBV18	TRBJ1-1	NA	NA	TGTGCCAGCTCACCATCCGCCGGGACAACGAACACTGAAGCTTTCTTT	CASSPSAGTTNTEAFF
TRBV7-8	TRBJ2-3	NA	TRBD2	TGTGCCAGCAGCTCCGAAGCGGGAGCCAGGGATAGCACAGATACGCAGTATTTT	CASSSEAGARDSTDTQYF
TRBV10-3	TRBJ2-2	NA	NA	TGTGCCATCAGTGAGTCGACGGGGGAGACCGGGGAGCTGTTTTTT	CAISESTGETGELFF
TRBV2	TRBJ1-1	NA	TRBD1	TGTGCCAGCAGGGATCCTGGGACAGGTCTCACTGAAGCTTTCTTT	CASRDPGTGLTEAFF